This passage covers 8 T cell receptor beta chains from one sample sequenced in a study of response to subunit inactivated influenza vaccine. TCRdb reprocessed the RT-PCR reads via MiXCR and lists one record per CDR3 protein. The sample includes 450,000 to 500,000 distinct CDR3 sequences, 10% to 11% seen only once; the top ten take roughly 12%. This sample comprised PBMCs from blood, obtained around seven weeks after vaccination. The receptor source for this set is a man between 50 and 59 years old who received an inactivated influenza vaccine.

This chain uses TRBV7-2 with TRBJ2-3; 9 bases map to TRBD2. The CDR3 covers 16 residues. The J segment lost 2 bases and the V segment lost 5 bases, leaving 8 bases of the junction unmatched. CDR1 and CDR2 (germline): SGHTA, FQGNSA. DNA of the CDR3: TGTGCCAGCAGCCCAGGGGCGGGGGGGATCACAGATACGCAGTATTTT. It specifies CASSPGAGGITDTQYF.

This clonotype was seen more than once but under ten times. This chain connects TRBV5-6 to TRBJ2-1; D call uncertain. Trimming removed 0 bases at V and 5 bases at J, with 12 bases between. Germline assignment: CDR1 SGHDT and CDR2 YYEEEE. CDR3 length: 15 amino acids. Written as DNA, the CDR3 is TGTGCCAGCAGCTTGGGGATTTGGCAGAACAATGAGCAGTTCTTC. It is translated as CASSLGIWQNNEQFF.

This clonotype occurred a few times. V gene TRBV5-1 combines with J gene TRBJ2-5, with D possibly matching TRBD1 (6 bases). This CDR3 spans 15 amino acids. Trimming removed 0 bases from V and 5 bases from J, with 14 bases in between. Germline V gives CDR1 SGHRS, CDR2 YFSETQ. The DNA of the CDR3 is TGCGCCAGCAGCTTGGAAGGACAGCACGGGGAGACCCAGTACTTC. This sequence encodes CASSLEGQHGETQYF. The full variable domain, with the rest looked up from reference TRBV5-1 and TRBJ2-5, is KAGVTQTPRYLIKTRGQQVTLSCSPISGHRSVSWYQQTPGQGLQFLFEYFSETQRNKGNFPGRFSGRQFSNSRSEMNVSTLELGDSALYLCASSLEGQHGETQYFGPGTRLLVL.

This clonotype was found a few times. CDR3 in DNA: TGTGCCAGCAGCCTAAGACAGAGCTCTGGAAACACCATATATTTT. This encodes CASSLRQSSGNTIYF. The V gene is TRBV3-1, the J gene TRBJ1-3, with D tentatively TRBD1 (5 bases). CDR3 length: 15 amino acids. V was shortened by 4 bases and J by 0 bases, with 10 bases between the two germline ends. The germline V gene encodes CDR1 LGHDT and CDR2 YNNKEL (reference sequence). The whole variable domain, remainder taken from reference TRBV3-1 and TRBJ1-3, is DTAVSQTPKYLVTQMGNDKSIKCEQNLGHDTMYWYKQDSKKFLKIMFSYNNKELIINETVPNRFSPKSPDKAHLNLHINSLELGDSAVYFCASSLRQSSGNTIYFGEGSWLTVV.

This clonotype was counted a few times. V gene TRBV11-2 combines with J gene TRBJ1-1; 7 nucleotides agree with TRBD1. Germline CDR1 SGHAT, CDR2 FQNNGV. The CDR3 consists of 14 residues. Trimming took 5 bases from V and 0 from J; bases not matched to a gene: 3. The DNA for the CDR3 is TGTGCCAGCAGCAGAGGGACAGTGAACACTGAAGCTTTCTTT. Its protein product is CASSRGTVNTEAFF.

This clonotype showed up just once. Since a much larger clone is just one base distant, this may be a read error. The gene calls are TRBV12-3 or TRBV12-4 and TRBJ2-7; 8 nucleotides match TRBD2. The CDR3 extends over 15 amino acids. The V gene end was trimmed by 6 bases and the J gene end by 5 bases; junction bases not matched to a gene: 12. In DNA form, the CDR3 reads TGTGCCAGCAGACTGAGCGGGGGACTGGGGGACGAGCAGTACTTC. Its protein is CASRLSGGLGDEQYF.

The gene calls are TRBV10-2 and TRBJ1-5; D unclear. Per the germline V gene, CDR1 is WSHSY and CDR2 is SAAADI. Trimming took off 4 bases at V and 3 bases at J, with 16 bases between the two ends. The CDR3 covers 16 residues. CDR3 sequence (DNA): TGCGCCAGCAGTGTTTCCAGTCCAGTAAACAATCAGCCCCAGCATTTT. Its protein product is CASSVSSPVNNQPQHF.

This clonotype was picked up many times. The chain combines TRBV12-3 or TRBV12-4 with TRBJ1-4; tentatively, D is TRBD1 (5 bases). Trimming cost V 3 bases and J 4 bases, with 9 bases left between them. This CDR3 spans 14 amino acids. The CDR3 loop is CASSLRQGNEKLFF. DNA for the CDR3: TGTGCCAGCAGTTTGAGGCAGGGTAATGAAAAACTGTTTTTT.